This record looks at one T cell receptor (beta chain) sequence and its context. Germline V CDR1 and CDR2: MNHNS, SASEGT. This CDR3 is built from 15 residues. After removal of 2 bases from V and 4 bases from J, the junction contained 3 bases not matched to a gene. Treatment: oral pan-JAK inhibitor, 5-10 mg twice daily. This sample was included in a study of CD8+ T cells in alopecia areata. Overall study: Treated patients were given oral tofacitinib, which was dosed at 5 to 10 mg twice daily. Tofacitinib dosing lasted 6 to 18 months, which was then followed by 6 months off drug.

Reverse transcription of extracted RNA yielded cDNA, which provided the sequencing template. TCRdb keeps only in-frame clones here, not all; method: immunoSEQ multiplex PCR. Here the sample spans about 140,000 clones, 70% to 90% being singletons. The source is a human donor with alopecia areata. The sequencing here drew on CD8+ T cells sorted from blood, taken at week 4, from a patient treated with tofacitinib. The V call is TRBV6-1, the J call TRBJ2-7; 12 positions match TRBD2. The CDR3 region is CASSESTSGGYEQYF. In DNA, the CDR3 is TGTGCCAGCAGTGAAAGCACTAGCGGGGGGTACGAGCAGTACTTC.